This TCR beta chain was captured by sequencing in a study of cytomegalovirus exposure and HLA in healthy donors. Study as a whole: Earlier, fewer than 140 million unique TCR beta sequences were recovered from some 200 million T cells by an analysis. Study results and caveats: There were some public TCRs occurring in many donors, but most TCR sequences were rare. Some TCR beta chains (roughly 150 of them) were listed as cytomegalovirus-associated. Several of the most significant clusters appeared, in a later analysis, to be linked to common viral pathogens.

The germline V and J ends were trimmed by 0 bases and 5 bases, with 8 bases remaining between them. Germline assignment: CDR1 SGHTS and CDR2 YDEGEE. This CDR3 has 13 residues. In this sample, this clone turned up a few times. Its cognate antigen is unknown. PCR involved 60 Vbeta and 13 Jbeta primers. Method: immunoSEQ multiplex PCR; TCRdb's copy keeps in-frame clones and lacks some. The profile shows tens of thousands of clones, around 80% of them singletons. The sample was PBMCs. The clonotype comes from a man between 45 and 60 years old in good health and CMV-seropositive. The gene calls are TRBV5-8 and TRBJ1-2; D is ambiguous. CDR3 bases: TGTGCCAGCAGCTTGGCCCTCGAGTATGGCTACACCTTC. Its translation is CASSLALEYGYTF.